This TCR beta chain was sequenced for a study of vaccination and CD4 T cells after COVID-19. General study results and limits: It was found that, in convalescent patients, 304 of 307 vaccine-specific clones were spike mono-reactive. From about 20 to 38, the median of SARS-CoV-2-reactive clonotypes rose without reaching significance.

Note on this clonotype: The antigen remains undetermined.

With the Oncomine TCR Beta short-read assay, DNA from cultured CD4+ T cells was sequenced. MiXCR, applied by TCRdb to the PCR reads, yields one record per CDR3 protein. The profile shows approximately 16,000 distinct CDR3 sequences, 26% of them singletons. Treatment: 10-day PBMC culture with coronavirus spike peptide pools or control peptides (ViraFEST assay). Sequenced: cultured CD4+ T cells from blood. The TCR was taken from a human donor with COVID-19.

The DNA for the CDR3 is TGTGCCAGCAGCTTCGGGCAGAACTATGGCTACACCTTC. Its protein product is CASSFGQNYGYTF. The V gene is TRBV5-8, the J gene TRBJ1-2; D not resolved. Per the germline V gene, CDR1 is SGHTS and CDR2 is YDEGEE. The CDR3 length is 13 residues. V was cut by 2 bases and J by 2 bases, with 7 bases left in between.